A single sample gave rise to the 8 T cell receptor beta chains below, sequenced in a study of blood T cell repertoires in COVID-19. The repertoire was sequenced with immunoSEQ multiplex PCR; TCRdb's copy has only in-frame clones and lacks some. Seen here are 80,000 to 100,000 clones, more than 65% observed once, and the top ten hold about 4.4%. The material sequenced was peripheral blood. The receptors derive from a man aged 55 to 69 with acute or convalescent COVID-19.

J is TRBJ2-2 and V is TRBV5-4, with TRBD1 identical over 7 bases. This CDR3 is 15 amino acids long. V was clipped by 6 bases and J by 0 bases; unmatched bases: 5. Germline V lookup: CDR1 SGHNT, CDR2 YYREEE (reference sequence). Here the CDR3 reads CASNHGTANTGELFF. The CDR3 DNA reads TGTGCCAGCAACCACGGGACAGCGAACACCGGGGAGCTGTTTTTT.

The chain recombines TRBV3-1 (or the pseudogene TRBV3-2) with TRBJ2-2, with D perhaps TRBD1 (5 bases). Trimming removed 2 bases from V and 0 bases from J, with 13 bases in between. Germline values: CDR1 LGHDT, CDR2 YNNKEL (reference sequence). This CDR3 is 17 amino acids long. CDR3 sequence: CASSQKIDRANTGELFF. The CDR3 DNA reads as TGTGCCAGCAGCCAAAAAATAGACAGAGCGAACACCGGGGAGCTGTTTTTT.

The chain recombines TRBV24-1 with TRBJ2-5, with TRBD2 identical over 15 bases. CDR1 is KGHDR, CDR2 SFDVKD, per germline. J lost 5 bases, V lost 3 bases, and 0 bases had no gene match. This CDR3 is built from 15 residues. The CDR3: CATSDGTSGGETQYF. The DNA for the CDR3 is TGTGCCACCAGTGATGGGACTAGCGGGGGGGAGACCCAGTACTTC.

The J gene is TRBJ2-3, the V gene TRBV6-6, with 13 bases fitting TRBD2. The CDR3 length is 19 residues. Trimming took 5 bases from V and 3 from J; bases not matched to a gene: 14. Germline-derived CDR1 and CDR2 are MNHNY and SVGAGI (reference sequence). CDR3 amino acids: CASSRIVTRLAGGTDTQYF. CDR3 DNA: TGTGCCAGCAGTCGAATAGTTACTCGACTAGCGGGGGGTACAGATACGCAGTATTTT.

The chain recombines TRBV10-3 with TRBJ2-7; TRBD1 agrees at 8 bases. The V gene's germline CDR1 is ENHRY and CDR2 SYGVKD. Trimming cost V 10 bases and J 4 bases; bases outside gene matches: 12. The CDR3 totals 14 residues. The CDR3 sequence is CATQSGQGAYEQYF. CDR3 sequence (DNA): TGTGCCACCCAGTCCGGGCAGGGGGCTTACGAGCAGTACTTC.

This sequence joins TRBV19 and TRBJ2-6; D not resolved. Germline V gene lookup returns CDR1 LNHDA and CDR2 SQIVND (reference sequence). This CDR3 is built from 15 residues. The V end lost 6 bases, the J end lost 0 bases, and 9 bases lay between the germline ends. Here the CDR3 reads CASRLLNSGANVLTF. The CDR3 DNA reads TGTGCCAGTAGACTGCTGAACTCTGGGGCCAACGTCCTGACTTTC.

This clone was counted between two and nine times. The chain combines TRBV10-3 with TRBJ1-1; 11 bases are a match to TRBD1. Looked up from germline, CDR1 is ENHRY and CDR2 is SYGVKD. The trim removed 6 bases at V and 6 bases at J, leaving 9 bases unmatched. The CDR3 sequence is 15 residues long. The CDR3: CAIRFGGQGAAEAFF. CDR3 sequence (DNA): TGTGCCATCAGATTCGGAGGACAGGGGGCTGCTGAAGCTTTCTTT.

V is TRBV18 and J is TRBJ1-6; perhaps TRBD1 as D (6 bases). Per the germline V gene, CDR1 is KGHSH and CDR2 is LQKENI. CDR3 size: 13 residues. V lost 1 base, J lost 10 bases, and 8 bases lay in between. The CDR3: CASSPQGDSPLHF. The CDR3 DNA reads TGTGCCAGCTCACCACAGGGGGACTCACCCCTCCACTTT.